The 6 T cell receptor beta chains in this list originate from one sample, sequenced in a study of OX40 agonist ivuxolimab in advanced cancers. Sequenced by immunoSEQ multiplex PCR; TCRdb stores in-frame clones only, minus some. This sample has about 71,000 clones, with approximately 78% found just once. Specimen: CD4+ or CD8+ T cells sorted from blood, collected in a trial of the OX40 agonist ivuxolimab. These receptors were obtained from an adult with an advanced solid tumor such as melanoma, head and neck, liver or kidney cancer.

This chain links TRBV7-3 with TRBJ2-3; 7 bases agree with TRBD1. This CDR3 region has 18 residues. The germline gives CDR1 SGHTA, CDR2 FQGTGA. After removal of 1 base from V and 2 bases from J, the junction contained 12 bases not matched to a gene. This CDR3 is CASSLRGMGQGVTDTQYF. CDR3 nucleotide sequence: TGTGCCAGCAGCTTAAGGGGCATGGGGCAGGGGGTCACAGATACGCAGTATTTT. Drawing the rest from reference TRBV7-3 and TRBJ2-3, the complete variable domain is GAGVSQTPSNKVTEKGKYVELRCDPISGHTALYWYRQSLGQGPEFLIYFQGTGAADDSGLPNDRFFAVRPEGSVSTLKIQRTERGDSAVYLCASSLRGMGQGVTDTQYFGPGTRLTVL.

In nucleotides, the CDR3 is TGTGCCAGCAGCCCGGACAGGGGACACGAGCAGTACTTC. Translated: CASSPDRGHEQYF. V gene TRBV7-2 combines with J gene TRBJ2-7; 9 bases fit TRBD1. The CDR3 is 13 residues long. V dropped 5 bases and J dropped 5; count of bases not matched to a gene: 4. In germline, CDR1 is SGHTA, CDR2 FQGNSA.

The chain links TRBV11-1 to TRBJ1-1, with no clear D. Germline CDR1 and CDR2: SGHAT and FQDESV (reference sequence). Trimming pared 0 bases from V and 1 base from J, leaving 9 bases between. This CDR3 is 15 amino acids long. CDR3 residues: CASSLARLGNTEAFF. The CDR3 DNA reads TGTGCCAGCAGCTTAGCGCGTTTAGGGAACACTGAAGCTTTCTTT.

The chain links TRBV5-1 to TRBJ2-5; unclear D gene. Looked up from germline, CDR1 is SGHRS and CDR2 is YFSETQ. The V and J ends lost 0 bases and 5 bases respectively, with 14 bases between them. The CDR3 length is 15 residues. DNA of the CDR3: TGCGCCAGCAGCTTGGTGCGGCCCTCCGGGGAGACCCAGTACTTC. It translates to CASSLVRPSGETQYF. The full variable domain, in which reference TRBV5-1 and TRBJ2-5 provide the parts outside the CDR3, is KAGVTQTPRYLIKTRGQQVTLSCSPISGHRSVSWYQQTPGQGLQFLFEYFSETQRNKGNFPGRFSGRQFSNSRSEMNVSTLELGDSALYLCASSLVRPSGETQYFGPGTRLLVL.

This chain joins TRBV4-1 and TRBJ2-3; D remains ambiguous. The CDR3 has 12 residues. Trimming stripped 0 bases from V and 8 bases from J, with 6 bases between. Germline V gene lookup returns CDR1 MGHRA and CDR2 YSYEKL. The CDR3 protein is CASSQDLATQYF. The CDR3 DNA reads as TGCGCCAGCAGCCAAGATCTCGCTACGCAGTATTTT.

Only a few counts were recorded for this clone. This sequence joins TRBV29-1 and TRBJ1-1; 9 bases are a match to TRBD1. The CDR3 covers 13 residues. V shed 7 bases and J 4 bases; nucleotides not matched to a gene: 7. From germline, CDR1 is SQVTM and CDR2 ANQGSEA. CDR3 amino acids: CSGGTGLITEAFF. Here the CDR3 DNA reads TGCAGCGGGGGGACAGGGTTGATCACTGAAGCTTTCTTT.